This TCR beta chain came from a study of control samples from healthy donors and cancer patients. The CDR3 is 16 residues long. Germline CDR1 and CDR2: SGHAT and FQDESV (reference sequence). After removal of 5 bases from V and 0 bases from J, the junction contained 3 bases not matched to a gene. The repertoire was sequenced with immunoSEQ multiplex PCR; TCRdb's copy has only in-frame clones and lacks some. The sample contains about 150,000 clones, roughly 92% of which appear only once. This chain connects TRBV11-1 to TRBJ2-1, with TRBD2 identical over 11 bases. The origin of this receptor is a man aged 45 to 65 in good health. What was sequenced was blood. The CDR3 here is CASSRTSGHSYNEQFF. Here the CDR3 DNA reads TGTGCCAGCAGCCGGACTAGCGGGCACTCCTACAATGAGCAGTTCTTC.